This T cell receptor beta chain was captured in a study of blood T cells in healthy people across ages. General study findings and limits: For the donors, CMV status was unknown and possibly confounded expanded clonotype changes.

The CDR3 contains 13 residues. CDR1 and CDR2 from the germline V gene are MNHEY and SVGAGI. The junction had 6 bases not matched to a gene; V was cut back by 8 bases and J by 7 bases. Every sample yielded at least 7 million isolated PBMCs. Each sample provided at least 6 micrograms of extracted total RNA. Note on this clonotype: The antigen is unknown.

The second PCR ran roughly 6 to 11 cycles with a sample-barcoded 5' primer and J-beta primers. Each of the cDNA molecules was tagged by a template-switch adaptor with 12 random nucleotides. In TCRdb, the 5' RACE reads were re-called with MiXCR into one record per CDR3 protein. This table has around 650,000 distinct CDR3 sequences, about a third appearing once. This chain uses TRBV6-5 with TRBJ2-1, with 9 nucleotides matching TRBD2. The sequencing sample was made of blood. The receptor comes from a woman older than 75 in good health. DNA of the CDR3: TGTGCCAGCTATGCGGGGGGGGATAATGAGCAGTTCTTC. It yields the protein CASYAGGDNEQFF.